This T cell receptor beta chain derives from a study of monozygotic twins with inflammatory bowel disease. For every donor, one blood sample of about 2.5 ml was drawn. This CDR3 region has 13 residues. Looked up from germline, CDR1 is SQVTM and CDR2 is ANQGSEA. Investigators made cDNA in eight separate reactions per sample. Each CDR3 protein gets one entry in TCRdb, which reprocessed the 5' RACE reads and gives no DNA. The ten top clones account for about 2.5%, within a sample of 300,000 to 450,000 distinct CDR3 sequences. The sequencing input was blood. This sequence was found in a human donor with ulcerative colitis or Crohn's disease, or a healthy co-twin of an affected twin (not recorded which). The V call is TRBV29-1, the J call TRBJ1-6; TCRdb's D call, TRBD1, is unchecked because there is no DNA. CDR3 amino acids: CSVMVQGDSPLHF.